Presented here are 27 T cell receptor beta chains from one specimen sequenced in a study of CD8 T cells in ankylosing spondylitis (dated 2017 in TCRdb). The method was 5' RACE. The instrument was an Illumina HiSeq 2500. The public reads were quality trimmed at Q25 with fastp and then assembled into clones with MiXCR by TCRdb, keeping productive beta chains. Rows with a matching CDR3 protein are joined into one entry that keeps the most common DNA and genes. The sample data list some 130,000 distinct CDR3 sequences, and approximately 8.4% of these were observed just once. 7.3% of the sample lies in the top ten. Sequencing used synovial fluid, either unsorted or a sorted T cell fraction (not recorded which). The origin of the receptors is a male donor with ankylosing spondylitis.

The CDR3: CASSQDNGQPQHF. CDR3 sequence (DNA): TGTGCCAGCAGCCAAGATAACGGACAGCCCCAGCATTTT. J is TRBJ1-5 and V is TRBV3-1; D is ambiguous. Germline CDR1 reads LGHDT; CDR2 reads YNNKEL (reference sequence). Trimming took 0 bases from V and 7 from J, leaving 7 bases between them. This CDR3 comprises 13 residues.

This clonotype was seen a handful of times. CDR3 DNA sequence: TGTGCCAGCAGTCAAACTCGAGGGGGCACAGATACGCAGTATTTT. It yields the protein CASSQTRGGTDTQYF. This chain connects TRBV7-9 to TRBJ2-3; D may correspond to TRBD1 or TRBD2 (5 bases each). CDR3 length: 15 residues. Deletions cut 6 bases from V and 1 base from J, with 14 bases between. The germline V gene has CDR1 SEHNR and CDR2 FQNEAQ (reference sequence).

Ten or more counts support this clonotype. The chain couples TRBV25-1 to TRBJ2-7; TRBD2 matches at 10 bases. Germline loops: CDR1 MGHDK, CDR2 SYGVNS. The CDR3 spans 17 residues. With V trimmed by 5 bases and J by 1 base, 11 bases remained unmatched. The CDR3 reads CASSKPGLARPSYEQYF. The DNA for the CDR3 is TGTGCCAGCAGTAAGCCGGGACTAGCGAGACCTTCCTACGAGCAGTACTTC.

The gene calls are TRBV5-1 and TRBJ2-5, with TRBD2 matching over 11 bases. The CDR3 runs 19 residues. Germline CDR1 reads SGHRS; CDR2 reads YFSETQ. Unmatched junction bases numbered 16, after V lost 4 bases and J lost 2 bases. The CDR3 here is CASSRRASGGITNQETQYF. The CDR3 coding sequence is TGCGCCAGCAGCAGGCGGGCTAGCGGGGGGATTACGAATCAAGAGACCCAGTACTTC.

This clonotype showed up just a few times. The V and J genes are TRBV3-1 and TRBJ2-7; 9 positions agree with TRBD2. J lost 1 base, V lost 4 bases, and 8 bases had no gene match. This CDR3 spans 16 amino acids. Per the germline V gene, CDR1 is LGHDT and CDR2 is YNNKEL (reference sequence). The CDR3 sequence is CASSLDPGLASYEQYF. For the CDR3, the DNA is TGTGCCAGCAGCCTAGATCCGGGACTAGCTTCCTACGAGCAGTACTTC.

This clonotype was seen a few times. V gene TRBV18 combines with J gene TRBJ1-1, with D possibly TRBD1 on 5 matching bases. The V gene's germline CDR1 is KGHSH and CDR2 LQKENI. Trimming shortened V by 5 bases and J by 4 bases, and 5 bases separated the two germline ends. The CDR3 runs 11 residues. This CDR3 is CASSGTTEAFF. The CDR3 region has the DNA TGTGCCAGCTCAGGGACCACTGAAGCTTTCTTT.

There are a few counts of this clonotype. This sequence joins TRBV20-1 and TRBJ2-1; perhaps TRBD2 as D (5 bases). Germline values: CDR1 DFQATT, CDR2 SNEGSKA (reference sequence). V was trimmed by 0 bases and J by 0 bases, leaving 9 bases between them. This CDR3 comprises 15 residues. CDR3 nucleotide sequence: TGCAGTGCTAGAGACTTCGGAGGCTCCTACAATGAGCAGTTCTTC. As protein: CSARDFGGSYNEQFF.

The sample holds a few counts of this clonotype. The chain couples TRBV29-1 to TRBJ1-2, with D possibly being TRBD1 (5 bases). The CDR3 totals 15 residues. CDR1 SQVTM and CDR2 ANQGSEA come from the germline V gene. The V gene lost 1 base and the J gene lost 7 bases, with 19 bases spanning the gap. The CDR3 loop reads CSVEASTGFHSGYTF. In DNA, the CDR3 is TGCAGCGTTGAAGCTTCAACAGGATTCCACTCTGGCTACACCTTC.

In its sample, this clonotype was seen a few times. With a much larger clone just one base away, this may be a read error. CDR3 nucleotides: TGTGCCAGCAGCTTAGATGGGGGGACTGAAGCTTTCTTT. Translating gives CASSLDGGTEAFF. This rearrangement joins TRBV7-2 to TRBJ1-1; a possible D gene is TRBD1 (5 bases). V lost 1 base to trimming and J lost 5 bases, with 8 bases between them. The V gene's germline CDR1 is SGHTA and CDR2 FQGNSA. The CDR3 has 13 amino acids.

This chain links TRBV6-1 with TRBJ1-1, with D hard to call. The V gene's germline CDR1 is MNHNS and CDR2 SASEGT. CDR3 size: 13 residues. The V and J ends lost 8 bases and 1 base respectively, with 11 bases between them. In DNA, the CDR3 is TGTGCCAGCTCCTTCGACTGGAACACTGAAGCTTTCTTT. The encoded protein is CASSFDWNTEAFF.

CDR3 loop: CASSPGQGALNEQFF. The CDR3 DNA reads TGCGCCAGCAGCCCGGGACAGGGGGCGCTCAATGAGCAGTTCTTC. V and J are TRBV5-1 and TRBJ2-1, with TRBD1 identical over 12 bases. V lost 4 bases and J lost 6; bases outside the gene matches: 5. This CDR3 is 15 amino acids long. In germline, CDR1 is SGHRS, CDR2 YFSETQ.

This clonotype was recorded at least ten times. The gene calls are TRBV20-1 and TRBJ2-1; perhaps D is TRBD1 or TRBD2 (5 bases each). CDR1 and CDR2 from the germline V gene are DFQATT and SNEGSKA (reference sequence). This CDR3 has 15 residues. The V gene lost 5 bases and the J gene lost 6 bases, with 20 bases spanning the gap. The CDR3 loop reads CSAGDLHKIINEQFF. Here the CDR3 DNA reads TGCAGTGCTGGGGACCTTCACAAAATAATCAATGAGCAGTTCTTC.

The chain links TRBV5-1 to TRBJ2-5, with D perhaps matching TRBD1 (5 bases). This CDR3 spans 14 amino acids. CDR1 and CDR2 (germline): SGHRS, YFSETQ. The V and J ends lost 0 bases and 5 bases respectively, with 11 bases between them. In DNA, the CDR3 is TGCGCCAGCAGCTTGGCCCCAGGGCGGGAGACCCAGTACTTC. Translation: CASSLAPGRETQYF.

The V call is TRBV28, the J call TRBJ2-7; D ambiguous. CDR3 size: 13 residues. Germline V CDR1 and CDR2: MDHEN, SYDVKM. V lost 6 bases and J lost 0, with 9 bases in between. The CDR3 protein is CASRYGRSYEQYF. The CDR3 DNA reads as TGTGCCAGCAGATACGGCCGCTCCTACGAGCAGTACTTC.

This clonotype was detected only a few times. The chain's CDR3 is CATSDSRQPNTEAFF. The CDR3 DNA reads TGTGCCACCAGTGATTCTAGACAGCCGAACACTGAAGCTTTCTTT. The chain is built from TRBV24-1 and TRBJ1-1, with D perhaps matching TRBD1 (5 bases). Per germline, CDR1 KGHDR and CDR2 SFDVKD. The V gene lost 2 bases and the J gene lost 1 base, with 10 bases spanning the gap. There are 15 residues in the CDR3.

In this sample, this clonotype turned up many times. This sequence joins TRBV7-9 and TRBJ2-3; TRBD2 agrees at 13 bases. V lost 6 bases to trimming and J lost 4 bases; unmatched junction nucleotides: 7. The CDR3 totals 16 residues. The germline CDR1 and CDR2 sequences are SEHNR and FQNEAQ (reference sequence). This CDR3 is CASSQGTSGNSDTQYF. DNA of the CDR3: TGTGCCAGCAGTCAAGGGACTAGCGGGAACTCAGATACGCAGTATTTT. The full variable domain, its missing parts supplied by reference TRBV7-9 and TRBJ2-3, is DTGVSQNPRHKITKRGQNVTFRCDPISEHNRLYWYRQTLGQGPEFLTYFQNEAQLEKSRLLSDRFSAERPKGSFSTLEIQRTEQGDSAMYLCASSQGTSGNSDTQYFGPGTRLTVL.

By share of the sample, this clonotype is medium-sized. The chain recombines TRBV20-1 with TRBJ2-1; 7 positions match TRBD2. Germline V gives CDR1 DFQATT, CDR2 SNEGSKA (reference sequence). This CDR3 region has 14 residues. Unmatched junction bases numbered 12, after V lost 7 bases and J lost 6 bases. The chain's CDR3 is CSEGRGSVANEQFF. DNA for the CDR3: TGCAGTGAAGGGCGCGGGAGCGTCGCCAATGAGCAGTTCTTC.

The chain is built from TRBV7-2 and TRBJ2-2, with D unclear. Germline V gene sequence: CDR1 SGHTA, CDR2 FQGNSA. The CDR3 has 14 amino acids. V lost 3 bases to trimming and J lost 5 bases, with 10 bases between them. The CDR3 region is CASSFYTVTGELFF. CDR3 nucleotide sequence: TGTGCCAGCAGCTTTTACACAGTGACCGGGGAGCTGTTTTTT.

This clonotype appeared many times. This sequence joins TRBV5-1 and TRBJ1-1; unclear D gene. Deletions cut 7 bases from V and 0 bases from J, with 7 bases between. This CDR3 has 12 amino acids. Germline V CDR1 and CDR2: SGHRS, YFSETQ. The CDR3 spells CASSSVNTEAFF. For the CDR3, the DNA is TGCGCCAGCTCTTCAGTGAACACTGAAGCTTTCTTT.

This clonotype was detected ten times or more. V gene TRBV20-1 combines with J gene TRBJ2-7; D is undetermined. CDR1 is DFQATT and CDR2 is SNEGSKA in the germline V gene (reference sequence). The CDR3 contains 11 residues. The germline V and J ends were trimmed by 6 bases and 3 bases, with 9 bases remaining between them. The CDR3: CSATDNYEQYF. CDR3 bases: TGCAGTGCAACTGACAACTACGAGCAGTACTTC.

Many counts were recorded for this clonotype. The CDR3 loop reads CASSQAGGVYNEQFF. The CDR3 region has the DNA TGTGCCAGCAGCCAAGCAGGGGGCGTTTACAATGAGCAGTTCTTC. V is TRBV4-2 and J is TRBJ2-1, with 8 nucleotides matching TRBD1. The CDR3 sequence is 15 residues long. Trimming cost V 1 base and J 4 bases; bases outside gene matches: 3. Per the germline V gene, CDR1 is LGHNA and CDR2 is YNFKEQ.

This clonotype was seen a few times. The V call is TRBV29-1, the J call TRBJ2-1; the D call may be TRBD1 or TRBD2 (5 bases each). Trimming left V 4 bases short and J 4 bases short, with 8 bases between. This CDR3 has 12 residues. CDR1 SQVTM and CDR2 ANQGSEA come from the germline V gene. The CDR3 DNA is TGCAGCGTTGTAGAGGGGTACAATGAGCAGTTCTTC. It codes for CSVVEGYNEQFF.

This clonotype was seen repeatedly, ten times or more. This chain joins TRBV29-1 and TRBJ2-1, with TRBD2 as a possible D gene (5 bases). Trimming left V 4 bases short and J 4 bases short, with 14 bases between. Germline loops: CDR1 SQVTM, CDR2 ANQGSEA. The CDR3 consists of 14 residues. CDR3 region: CSVGIARRYNEQFF. The CDR3 DNA follows: TGCAGCGTTGGGATAGCGCGTAGGTACAATGAGCAGTTCTTC.

This clonotype appeared many times. This chain links TRBV28 with TRBJ2-5, with 11 bases identical to TRBD1. The junction had 5 bases not matched to a gene; V was cut back by 5 bases and J by 3 bases. The CDR3 sequence is 15 residues long. Germline V CDR1 and CDR2: MDHEN, SYDVKM. The CDR3 DNA reads as TGTGCCAGCAGTCCACGGACAGGGGGCGAAGAGACCCAGTACTTC. Protein: CASSPRTGGEETQYF.

This clonotype appeared many times. The gene calls are TRBV3-1 and TRBJ2-2, with D possibly being TRBD2 (5 bases). Germline V gene data show CDR1 as LGHDT and CDR2 as YNNKEL (reference sequence). The CDR3 consists of 15 residues. The V gene lost 6 bases and the J gene lost 3 bases, with 14 bases spanning the gap. The DNA of the CDR3 is TGTGCCAGCAGTAGGGTAGGAGGTCACACCGGGGAGCTGTTTTTT. Translated, it gives CASSRVGGHTGELFF.

This clonotype was counted many times. A junction boundary mismatches the germline segment, possibly from a read error. J is TRBJ1-5 and V is TRBV7-8; D is unclear. The CDR3 length is 16 residues. Germline V gene sequence: CDR1 SGHVS, CDR2 FQNEAQ. CDR3 bases: TGTGCCAGCAGCATAGCGCCCCTGGGCTTGGTTCAGCCCCAGCATTTT. This encodes CASSIAPLGLVQPQHF.

J is TRBJ2-7 and V is TRBV7-2; TRBD2 matches 9 bases. The CDR3 totals 12 residues. With 1 base clipped from V and 13 bases from J, the junction kept 5 bases outside the gene matches. Germline loops: CDR1 SGHTA, CDR2 FQGNSA. CDR3 bases: TGTGCCAGCAGCTTAGAGGCGGGGGGGACTTACTTC. Its translation is CASSLEAGGTYF.